The rows below give T cell receptor beta chains drawn from one sample of a study of cytomegalovirus exposure and HLA in healthy donors. Profiling relied on immunoSEQ multiplex PCR, and the TCRdb table lists in-frame clones only, not all of them. The sample lists 130,000 or so clones; about 82% were seen once. Input material: PBMCs. The receptors originated from a man aged 25-45 years in good health and CMV-seronegative. CDR3s include the opening cysteine and the closing phenylalanine or tryptophan. The D gene is left open where the match is weak. Clone size is given for some rows only: seen once, a few or many times, or a class if the clone is expanded.

d_call,j_call,clone_size,v_call,cdr3_aa,cdr3_nt
TRBD1,TRBJ2-7,.,TRBV5-6,CASSPGQSHYEQYF,TGTGCCAGCAGTCCGGGACAGAGCCATTACGAGCAGTACTTC
TRBD2,TRBJ2-7,.,TRBV27,CASSLMSGASYEQYF,TGTGCCAGCAGTCTCATGAGCGGGGCCTCCTACGAGCAGTACTTC
.,TRBJ1-6,.,TRBV19,CASSMTGANNSPLHF,TGTGCCAGTAGTATGACAGGAGCAAATAATTCACCCCTCCACTTT
.,TRBJ1-1,.,TRBV29-1,CSVSTGHTEAFF,TGCAGCGTATCCACAGGTCACACTGAAGCTTTCTTT
.,TRBJ1-4,once,TRBV2,CASSEAVAGGKKLFF,TGTGCCAGCAGTGAAGCCGTTGCGGGAGGAAAAAAACTGTTTTTT
TRBD2,TRBJ2-7,.,TRBV28,CASSPPGGTSYEQYF,TGTGCCAGCAGCCCTCCCGGGGGGACCTCCTACGAGCAGTACTTC
TRBD1,TRBJ1-5,once,TRBV9,CASSTGVDQPQHF,TGTGCCAGCAGCACAGGGGTGGATCAGCCCCAGCATTTT
.,TRBJ2-7,.,TRBV5-6,CASSWGGTGEQYF,TGTGCCAGCAGTTGGGGCGGAACGGGCGAGCAGTACTTC
.,TRBJ2-3,.,TRBV2,CASSEASGGARDTQYF,TGTGCCAGCAGTGAAGCGTCTGGGGGGGCCCGAGATACGCAGTATTTT
.,TRBJ2-7,.,TRBV19,CASGRRSSYEQYF,TGTGCCAGTGGGAGACGGAGCTCCTACGAGCAGTACTTC
.,TRBJ2-1,few,TRBV2,CASRVYFEGEQFF,TGTGCCAGCAGAGTATACTTTGAGGGTGAGCAGTTCTTC
.,TRBJ2-7,.,TRBV28,CASSLRTYEQYF,TGTGCCAGCAGTTTACGTACCTACGAGCAGTACTTC
TRBD2,TRBJ2-7,.,TRBV7-2,CASSLALSSIGRAGEVYEQYF,TGTGCCAGCAGCTTAGCGCTGTCATCCATAGGGCGAGCGGGAGAGGTCTACGAGCAGTACTTC
TRBD1,TRBJ2-1,.,TRBV18,CASSPRGQGAYEQFF,TGTGCCAGCTCACCACGGGGACAGGGGGCGTATGAGCAGTTCTTC
TRBD2,TRBJ2-7,many,TRBV6-7,CASSSSGWLAGDWYEQYF,TGTGCCAGCAGTTCCAGTGGGTGGCTAGCGGGAGATTGGTACGAGCAGTACTTC
TRBD2,TRBJ2-7,.,TRBV2,CASSAGGEGEQYF,TGTGCCAGCAGTGCTGGAGGGGAGGGGGAGCAGTACTTC
.,TRBJ2-3,.,TRBV6-6,CASQDSTTDTQYF,TGTGCCAGCCAAGATAGCACCACAGATACGCAGTATTTT
TRBD1,TRBJ1-1,.,TRBV5-6,CASSLLTGGMNTEAFF,TGTGCCAGCAGCTTGTTGACAGGGGGTATGAACACTGAAGCTTTCTTT
.,TRBJ1-2,.,TRBV25-1,CASSEYGGGEYGYTF,TGTGCCAGCAGTGAATATGGGGGGGGCGAGTATGGCTACACCTTC
.,TRBJ2-3,.,TRBV7-2,CASSLVLNADTQYF,TGTGCCAGCAGCTTAGTTCTAAACGCAGATACGCAGTATTTT
.,TRBJ2-7,.,TRBV5-4,CASSSAGGLSYEQYF,TGTGCCAGCAGCTCCGCAGGGGGGCTCTCTTACGAGCAGTACTTC
.,TRBJ1-2,.,TRBV28,CASSLDPAASNYGYTF,TGTGCCAGCAGTTTAGATCCGGCGGCCTCTAACTATGGCTACACCTTC
TRBD2,TRBJ2-5,.,TRBV7-9,CASRQLAGGSGETQYF,TGTGCCAGCAGACAACTAGCGGGAGGATCGGGAGAGACCCAGTACTTC
.,TRBJ1-1,.,TRBV2,CASRYLNTEAFF,TGTGCCAGCCGCTACCTGAACACTGAAGCTTTCTTT
TRBD1,TRBJ1-1,.,TRBV9,CASSAYRGSTEAFF,TGTGCCAGCAGCGCCTACAGGGGTAGCACTGAAGCTTTCTTT
TRBD2,TRBJ2-1,.,TRBV11-2,CASSPRLAFSGGEQFF,TGTGCCAGCAGCCCTCGACTAGCGTTTTCGGGTGGTGAGCAGTTCTTC
.,TRBJ1-1,.,TRBV5-1,CASSDGVRNTEAFF,TGCGCCAGCAGCGACGGGGTCCGGAACACTGAAGCTTTCTTT
.,TRBJ1-4,.,TRBV4-3,CASSQGRQRNEKLFF,TGCGCCAGCAGCCAAGGACGACAGAGAAATGAAAAACTGTTTTTT
.,TRBJ2-7,.,TRBV4-1,CASSPPGQYEQYF,TGCGCCAGCAGCCCCCCTGGACAGTACGAGCAGTACTTC
.,TRBJ2-1,.,TRBV7-9,CASSLPDNEQFF,TGTGCCAGCAGCTTACCCGACAATGAGCAGTTCTTC
TRBD1,TRBJ1-2,many,TRBV6-4,CASTPKPGQVYGYTF,TGTGCCAGCACCCCCAAGCCGGGACAGGTCTATGGCTACACCTTC